The 23 T cell receptor beta chains in this list originate from one sample, sequenced in a study of PD-L1 blockade in urothelial cancer. The protocol was immunoSEQ multiplex PCR, while the TCRdb copy is restricted to in-frame clones and leaves out a portion. The data show about 51,000 clones, approximately 83% seen once. The specimen comprised PBMCs, sampled around atezolizumab (anti-PD-L1) treatment. These receptors were taken from a man aged 55 to 69 with urothelial cancer.

V is TRBV7-8 and J is TRBJ2-7; 10 nucleotides align to TRBD2. This CDR3 has 14 amino acids. Losses at the gene ends were 5 bases for V and 3 bases for J; bases not matched to a gene: 4. Germline CDR1 and CDR2: SGHVS and FQNEAQ. The CDR3 region is CASSQSSGGYEQYF. The CDR3 nucleotides are TGTGCCAGCAGCCAGTCTAGCGGGGGCTACGAGCAGTACTTC.

The V gene is TRBV5-7, the J gene TRBJ2-7, with no clear D. TRBV5-7 is recorded as an ORF, its role being uncertain. This CDR3 is built from 11 residues. V gave up 4 bases and J gave up 6 bases, with 8 bases separating them. The CDR3 DNA follows: TGTGCCAGCAGCCTCCTTTGCGAGCAGTACTTC. The encoded protein is CASSLLCEQYF.

This chain uses TRBV19 with TRBJ2-7; the D gene is possibly TRBD1 (5 bases). Germline CDR1 is LNHDA and CDR2 is SQIVND (reference sequence). The CDR3 runs to 14 residues. Between the trimmed V and J ends, which lost 4 bases and 0 bases, there was a span of 10 bases. The CDR3 DNA reads as TGTGCCAGTAGTAAGGGGCAAACCTCCTACGAGCAGTACTTC. It yields the protein CASSKGQTSYEQYF.

The rearrangement uses TRBV15 and TRBJ1-2; D might be TRBD1 (5 bases). Germline CDR1 reads LNHNV; CDR2 reads YYDKDF (reference sequence). The CDR3 has 16 amino acids. The germline V and J ends were trimmed by 1 base and 4 bases, with 16 bases remaining between them. The CDR3 region is CATSRAQGGVGYGYTF. In DNA form, the CDR3 reads TGTGCCACCAGCAGAGCCCAGGGAGGAGTGGGCTATGGCTACACCTTC.

V gene TRBV29-1 combines with J gene TRBJ2-7; 8 nucleotides align to TRBD2. The germline V gene has CDR1 SQVTM and CDR2 ANQGSEA. The junction had 19 bases not matched to a gene; V was cut back by 6 bases and J by 6 bases. This CDR3 is 16 amino acids long. The CDR3 DNA reads as TGCAGCGTCGCGGGAGTTCGGGCGGGAGGATTCGGCGAGCAGTACTTC. As protein: CSVAGVRAGGFGEQYF.

In this sample, this clone turned up a few times. The chain has TRBV13 and TRBJ2-7; TRBD2 aligns across 7 bases. Germline assignment: CDR1 PRHDT and CDR2 FYEKMQ (reference sequence). This CDR3 is 16 amino acids long. V shed 5 bases, J shed 4 bases, and the junction held 14 bases outside the gene matches. The CDR3 DNA is TGTGCCAGCAGCCCCGAGCTCGGAGCGGGAAGGTACGAGCAGTACTTC. Amino acid sequence: CASSPELGAGRYEQYF. Full variable domain (remainder filled in from reference TRBV13 and TRBJ2-7): AAGVIQSPRHLIKEKRETATLKCYPIPRHDTVYWYQQGPGQDPQFLISFYEKMQSDKGSIPDRFSAQQFSDYHSELNMSSLELGDSALYFCASSPELGAGRYEQYFGPGTRLTVT.

The rearrangement joins TRBV14 to TRBJ1-1; 8 positions match TRBD1. V lost 8 bases to trimming and J lost 5 bases; unmatched junction nucleotides: 13. The CDR3 loop spans 15 amino acids. Germline assignment: CDR1 SGHDN and CDR2 FVKESK. CDR3 loop: CASVQQGALRTEAFF. The CDR3 region has the DNA TGTGCCAGCGTCCAGCAGGGGGCGCTTCGAACTGAAGCTTTCTTT.

J is TRBJ1-1 and V is TRBV19, with 7 bases that match TRBD1. The V and J ends lost 3 bases and 5 bases, in that order; junction bases with no gene match: 12. The CDR3 has 16 amino acids. The germline gives CDR1 LNHDA, CDR2 SQIVND (reference sequence). The CDR3 DNA reads TGTGCCAGTAGTATGATCTTCACAGGGGCAGAGACTGAAGCTTTCTTT. The encoded protein is CASSMIFTGAETEAFF.

The V gene is TRBV7-9, the J gene TRBJ2-1; 10 positions match TRBD1. Trimming took 3 bases from V and 9 from J; bases not matched to a gene: 8. The length of the CDR3 is 15 residues. In germline, CDR1 is SEHNR, CDR2 FQNEAQ (reference sequence). This CDR3 is CASSFGQGGVFEQFF. In DNA form, the CDR3 reads TGTGCCAGCAGCTTTGGACAGGGGGGCGTTTTTGAGCAGTTCTTC.

This chain uses TRBV5-5 with TRBJ2-7; D gene ambiguous. The V and J ends lost 2 bases and 0 bases respectively, with 9 bases between them. This CDR3 spans 14 amino acids. Germline V CDR1 and CDR2: SGHKS, YYEKEE (reference sequence). DNA of the CDR3: TGTGCCAGCAGCTTTCGTCTCCTCTCCTACGAGCAGTACTTC. It codes for CASSFRLLSYEQYF.

The V gene is TRBV21-1, the J gene TRBJ2-3; the D segment call TRBD1 is taken from the table without a DNA check. TRBV21-1 is a pseudogene segment. The CDR3 spans 14 residues. The CDR3 loop reads CASSKDRATDTQYF. The CDR3 DNA reads as TGTGCCAGCAGCAAGGACAGGGCTACAGATACGCAGTATTTT.

V usage is TRBV5-1 and J usage is TRBJ2-5, with D possibly TRBD1 on 5 matching bases. V was clipped by 7 bases and J by 0 bases, with 13 bases between them. Germline assignment: CDR1 SGHRS and CDR2 YFSETQ. The CDR3 has 14 amino acids. The CDR3 sequence is CASSRQSDQETQYF. In DNA, the CDR3 is TGCGCCAGCTCCAGACAGAGCGACCAAGAGACCCAGTACTTC.

This clone was observed a few times. The J gene is TRBJ2-1, the V gene TRBV28; 12 bases are a match to TRBD2. CDR3 length: 15 residues. Germline CDR1 is MDHEN and CDR2 is SYDVKM. Trimming cost V 8 bases and J 10 bases; bases outside gene matches: 12. The CDR3 region is CASRPSTSGGREQFF. CDR3 coding DNA: TGTGCCAGCCGCCCCTCGACTAGCGGGGGCCGGGAGCAGTTCTTC.

The chain recombines TRBV9 with TRBJ1-3; 7 bases are a match to TRBD1. Germline assignment: CDR1 SGDLS and CDR2 YYNGEE. V lost 1 base and J lost 4; bases outside the gene matches: 5. There are 15 residues in the CDR3. The CDR3 region is CASSVNRGVGNTIYF. The CDR3 DNA is TGTGCCAGCAGCGTAAACAGGGGAGTCGGAAACACCATATATTTT.

Only a few counts were recorded for this clone. V and J are TRBV18 and TRBJ1-6, with 11 bases fitting TRBD1. This CDR3 has 14 residues. Germline V lookup: CDR1 KGHSH, CDR2 LQKENI. After removal of 2 bases from V and 9 bases from J, the junction contained 0 bases not matched to a gene. The CDR3 here is CASSPGTGGSPLHF. The CDR3 DNA sequence: TGTGCCAGCTCACCAGGGACAGGGGGTTCACCCCTCCACTTT. The full variable domain, completed using reference TRBV18 and TRBJ1-6, is NAGVMQNPRHLVRRRGQEARLRCSPMKGHSHVYWYRQLPEEGLKFMVYLQKENIIDESGMPKERFSAEFPKEGPSILRIQQVVRGDSAAYFCASSPGTGGSPLHFGNGTRLTVT.

V and J are TRBV6-1 and TRBJ2-1; tentatively, D is TRBD2 (7 bases). This CDR3 comprises 14 residues. V lost 6 bases, J lost 6 bases, and 15 bases lay in between. From germline, CDR1 is MNHNS and CDR2 SASEGT. The CDR3 bases are TGTGCCAGCAGGAAGGGGGGGCCCCTCAATGAGCAGTTCTTC. Translation gives CASRKGGPLNEQFF.

The chain joins TRBV6-5 to TRBJ2-7, with D perhaps TRBD1 (6 bases). The CDR3 totals 15 residues. CDR1 MNHEY and CDR2 SVGAGI come from the germline V gene. V was pared by 8 bases and J by 2 bases, with 19 bases between. The CDR3 spells CASREGDTSTYEQYF. The CDR3 nucleotides read TGTGCCAGCCGCGAGGGGGACACATCGACCTACGAGCAGTACTTC.

The chain links TRBV7-9 to TRBJ2-5, with TRBD1 identical over 8 bases. V shed 1 base, J shed 4 bases, and the junction held 2 bases outside the gene matches. Per germline, CDR1 SEHNR and CDR2 FQNEAQ (reference sequence). CDR3 length: 14 residues. CDR3 in DNA: TGTGCCAGCAGCTTAGGGACAGGGAGAGAGACCCAGTACTTC. It encodes CASSLGTGRETQYF.

This clone occurred a few times. This chain joins TRBV23-1 and TRBJ2-1, with a weak D call TRBD2 (5 bases). TRBV23-1 counts as an open reading frame of uncertain function. The CDR3 is 16 amino acids. Trimming pared 0 bases from V and 0 bases from J, leaving 9 bases between. The CDR3 region is CASSQSIGSSYNEQFF. The CDR3 DNA follows: TGCGCCAGCAGTCAATCAATAGGGAGCTCCTACAATGAGCAGTTCTTC.

The chain couples TRBV7-3 to TRBJ2-6, with D possibly matching TRBD1 (5 bases). Germline V lookup: CDR1 SGHTA, CDR2 FQGTGA. The CDR3 runs 15 residues. V gave up 3 bases and J gave up 1 base, with 7 bases separating them. The chain's CDR3 is CASSFQGSGANVLTF. The CDR3 DNA reads TGTGCCAGCAGCTTTCAGGGATCTGGGGCCAACGTCCTGACTTTC.

The V call is TRBV10-3, the J call TRBJ2-2; 9 nucleotides agree with TRBD1. This CDR3 contains 15 residues. CDR1 ENHRY and CDR2 SYGVKD come from the germline V gene. The J segment lost 2 bases and the V segment lost 6 bases, leaving 4 bases of the junction unmatched. The CDR3 DNA reads as TGTGCCATCAGACGACAGGGGGTAAACACCGGGGAGCTGTTTTTT. Protein sequence: CAIRRQGVNTGELFF.

The rearrangement joins TRBV15 to TRBJ1-4; 9 nucleotides match TRBD1. The CDR3 has 16 residues. The J segment lost 8 bases and the V segment lost 3 bases, leaving 10 bases of the junction unmatched. Germline-derived CDR1 and CDR2 are LNHNV and YYDKDF (reference sequence). The CDR3 region is CATSRKWDREGEKLFF. For the CDR3, the DNA is TGTGCCACCAGCAGGAAATGGGACAGGGAGGGCGAAAAACTGTTTTTT. Filled out from reference TRBV15 and TRBJ1-4, the complete variable domain reads DAMVIQNPRYQVTQFGKPVTLSCSQTLNHNVMYWYQQKSSQAPKLLFHYYDKDFNNEADTPDNFQSRRPNTSFCFLDIRSPGLGDTAMYLCATSRKWDREGEKLFFGSGTQLSVL.

The rearrangement uses TRBV6-1 and TRBJ1-4; tentatively, D is TRBD1 (5 bases). The CDR3 covers 14 residues. V was pared by 10 bases and J by 2 bases, with 14 bases between. Germline-derived CDR1 and CDR2 are MNHNS and SASEGT. The CDR3 coding sequence is TGTGCCACCAACCGGGGGGGGACTAATGAAAAACTGTTTTTT. This codes for CATNRGGTNEKLFF.